This T cell receptor beta chain was observed in a study of blood T cell repertoires in COVID-19. TCRdb keeps only in-frame clones here, not all; method: immunoSEQ multiplex PCR. The data show about 70,000 clones, roughly four fifths seen once. The CDR3 sequence is 14 residues long. Trimming shortened V by 3 bases and J by 7 bases, and 14 bases separated the two germline ends. Per the germline V gene, CDR1 is SGHDT and CDR2 is YYEEEE. This TCR derives from a man in his 70s with acute or convalescent COVID-19. The chain combines TRBV5-6 with TRBJ1-5; no clear D. Sequenced: peripheral blood. The CDR3 loop is CASSSEREGQPQHF. DNA of the CDR3: TGTGCCAGCAGCTCGGAGAGGGAAGGACAGCCCCAGCATTTT.